These T cell receptor beta chains were read from a single sample in a study of cytomegalovirus exposure and HLA in healthy donors. This table comes from immunoSEQ multiplex PCR, and its TCRdb copy is limited to in-frame clones, with some not included. The sample has 100,000 to 150,000 clones, roughly 75% seen once; the top ten hold 2.5% to 3.5%. Sequenced: PBMCs. The source is a woman in her fifties or sixties in good health and CMV-seronegative. Each CDR3 is given with its conserved first and last residue. D genes are given only for firm matches. Rows give clone size only sometimes, using once, few, many, or a class for an expanded clone.

>.|TRBV11-3|.|TRBJ2-7|13
CASSSVRGGEQYF
TGTGCCAGCAGCTCCGTCCGTGGCGGCGAGCAGTACTTC
>.|TRBV7-8|TRBD2|TRBJ2-5|13
CASSLDTGTTQYF
TGTGCCAGCAGCTTAGACACCGGGACTACGCAGTACTTC
>.|TRBV7-8|.|TRBJ2-7|17
CASSLATPGTGLYEQYF
TGTGCCAGCAGCTTAGCGACCCCCGGGACTGGTCTTTACGAGCAGTACTTC
>.|TRBV5-1|TRBD1|TRBJ1-1|18
CASSFSPFGQGMNTEAFF
TGCGCCAGCAGCTTTAGCCCCTTCGGACAGGGGATGAACACTGAAGCTTTCTTT
>once|TRBV7-9|TRBD2|TRBJ2-5|13
CASSLVGGETQYF
TGTGCCAGCAGCTTAGTCGGGGGGGAGACCCAGTACTTC
>.|TRBV6-5|TRBD2|TRBJ2-5|14
CASSRGLAERAQYF
TGTGCCAGCAGCCGTGGACTAGCGGAAAGGGCCCAGTACTTC
>.|TRBV7-2|.|TRBJ2-1|15
CASSLAGSSYNEQFF
TGTGCCAGCAGCTTAGCGGGGAGCTCCTACAATGAGCAGTTCTTC
>.|TRBV23-1|.|TRBJ2-7|17
CASSHTRTRQDSYEQYF
TGCGCCAGCAGTCACACACGTACAAGGCAGGACTCCTACGAGCAGTACTTC
>.|TRBV18|.|TRBJ1-3|15
CASSQSPAAGNTIYF
TGTGCCAGCTCACAATCCCCTGCGGCTGGAAACACCATATATTTT
>.|TRBV6-5|.|TRBJ1-1|12
CATILGNTEAFF
TGTGCCACCATCCTAGGGAACACTGAAGCTTTCTTT
>.|TRBV28|.|TRBJ1-2|15
CASSPPITGYYGYTF
TGTGCCAGCAGTCCACCCATTACGGGATACTATGGCTACACCTTC
>once|TRBV2|.|TRBJ1-1|11
CASSDFSEAFF
TGTGCCAGCAGTGATTTCAGTGAAGCTTTCTTT
>once|TRBV20-1|.|TRBJ2-7|10
CSARAQMQYF
TGCAGTGCTAGGGCACAAATGCAGTACTTC
>.|TRBV6-5|.|TRBJ1-1|13
CASRPDRNTEAFF
TGTGCCAGCAGGCCCGACAGGAACACTGAAGCTTTCTTT
>.|TRBV28|.|TRBJ1-2|16
CASSFPAWSGDYGYTF
TGTGCCAGCAGTTTCCCTGCGTGGTCAGGGGACTATGGCTACACCTTC
>.|TRBV7-2|.|TRBJ2-7|14
CASSFSSDSYEQYF
TGTGCCAGCAGCTTTTCTAGCGACTCCTACGAGCAGTACTTC
>few|TRBV25-1|.|TRBJ2-1|17
CASSGPLSVGLVNEQFF
TGTGCCAGCAGTGGCCCCCTTAGCGTAGGTTTGGTAAATGAGCAGTTCTTC
>.|TRBV11-2|.|TRBJ2-5|16
CASSLAEGFGQETQYF
TGTGCCAGCAGCTTAGCTGAGGGATTCGGGCAAGAGACCCAGTACTTC
>.|TRBV9|.|TRBJ2-2|15
CASSVGQIDTGELFF
TGTGCCAGCAGCGTAGGGCAGATTGACACCGGGGAGCTGTTTTTT
>few|TRBV27|.|TRBJ1-5|14
CASSLDRRLEPQHF
TGTGCCAGCAGTTTGGACAGACGGCTGGAGCCCCAGCATTTT
>.|TRBV29-1|.|TRBJ2-7|16
CSALKYWGQKSYEQYF
TGCAGCGCATTAAAATATTGGGGGCAGAAGTCCTACGAGCAGTACTTC
>.|TRBV4-1|.|TRBJ1-5|15
CASSQVSEGRQPQHF
TGCGCCAGCAGCCAAGTTTCGGAGGGTCGTCAGCCCCAGCATTTT
>once|TRBV28|.|TRBJ2-7|13
CASRWSLYGEQYF
TGTGCTAGCAGGTGGTCACTATACGGGGAGCAGTACTTC
>.|TRBV28|.|TRBJ2-7|13
CASRASGSYEQYF
TGTGCCAGCAGAGCCAGCGGATCCTACGAGCAGTACTTC
>.|TRBV27|TRBD2|TRBJ2-7|14
CASSPSLTSIEQYF
TGTGCCAGCAGTCCCTCCCTGACTAGCATCGAGCAGTACTTC
>.|TRBV9|TRBD1|TRBJ2-7|14
CASSEGTGGVGQYF
TGTGCCAGCAGCGAGGGGACAGGGGGCGTCGGGCAGTACTTC
>.|TRBV5-1|TRBD1|TRBJ1-3|15
CASSSSTGAGNTIYF
TGCGCCAGCAGCTCTTCGACAGGGGCTGGAAACACCATATATTTT
>.|TRBV29-1|.|TRBJ2-1|12
CSAGRMGAEQFF
TGCAGCGCCGGAAGAATGGGAGCCGAGCAGTTCTTC
>.|TRBV11-3|TRBD1|TRBJ2-3|15
CASSSRGTGSDTQYF
TGTGCCAGCAGCTCCAGGGGGACAGGGTCAGATACGCAGTATTTT
>.|TRBV25-1|.|TRBJ2-5|15
CASGLERDISETQYF
TGTGCCAGCGGTTTGGAGCGGGACATCAGTGAGACCCAGTACTTC
>.|TRBV14|.|TRBJ2-7|14
CASSQERGYYEQYF
TGTGCCAGCAGCCAAGAAAGGGGTTACTACGAGCAGTACTTC